This T cell receptor beta chain was identified in a study of vaccination effects on CD4 cells after COVID-19. Clones were read by immunoSEQ multiplex PCR, and TCRdb kept only the in-frame ones, dropping some. This table has 25,000 to 35,000 clones, around 75% appearing once. Antigen-specific CD4+ T cell clonotypes were called by their expansion after viral peptide-pool culture in ViraFEST. Culture proceeded for more than nine days, and CD4+ T cells were then isolated. The healthy vaccine recipients, who had no prior SARS-CoV-2 infection, showed negative nucleocapsid antibodies. Half of the medium was exchanged for IL-2 medium on both days 3 and 7. This clone was counted only a few times. The target antigen is unknown. This clonotype was sampled from a human donor who received a COVID-19 vaccine. Sequences were derived from CD4+ T cells from PBMCs cultured with SARS-CoV-2 spike peptides, sampled before COVID-19 vaccination.

CDR3 sequence reads: CASRGETGNYGYTF. The CDR3 nucleotides read TGCGCCAGCAGGGGGGAGACGGGAAACTATGGCTACACCTTC. This chain connects TRBV5-1 to TRBJ1-2, with D possibly matching TRBD1 (5 bases). This CDR3 has 14 residues. Germline V gene sequence: CDR1 SGHRS, CDR2 YFSETQ. Deletions cut 5 bases from V and 2 bases from J, with 13 bases between.